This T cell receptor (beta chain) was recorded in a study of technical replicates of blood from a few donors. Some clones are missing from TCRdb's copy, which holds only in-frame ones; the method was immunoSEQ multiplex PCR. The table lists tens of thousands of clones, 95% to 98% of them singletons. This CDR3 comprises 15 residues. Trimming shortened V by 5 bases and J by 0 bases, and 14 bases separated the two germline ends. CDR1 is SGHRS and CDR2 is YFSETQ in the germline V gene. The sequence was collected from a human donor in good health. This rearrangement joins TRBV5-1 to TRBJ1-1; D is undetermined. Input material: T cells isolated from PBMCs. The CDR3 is CASRRINDMNTEAFF. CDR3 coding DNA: TGCGCCAGCAGACGGATTAACGACATGAACACTGAAGCTTTCTTT.